The table lists the clone carrying this TCR beta chain with a count of one. This record comes from a study of cytomegalovirus exposure and HLA in healthy donors. The method was immunoSEQ multiplex PCR; TCRdb's version includes in-frame clones alone and lacks a portion of them. The data contain tens of thousands of clones, 90% to 95% of them singletons. Trimming left V 8 bases short and J 2 bases short, with 17 bases between. The V gene's germline CDR1 is MNHEY and CDR2 SVGAGI. The CDR3 is made up of 15 amino acids. The source material was PBMCs. This chain connects TRBV6-5 to TRBJ2-3; TRBD1 is a possible D gene (7 bases). The receptor comes from a woman younger than 30 in good health and CMV-seronegative. For the CDR3, the DNA is TGTGCCAGCCGGGGGACAGCGACCCTCACAGATACGCAGTATTTT. Translated: CASRGTATLTDTQYF.